Following are 11 T cell receptor beta chains from one sample sequenced in a study of cytomegalovirus exposure and HLA in healthy donors. Researchers ran the PCR with 60 Vbeta and 13 Jbeta primers. The table came from immunoSEQ multiplex PCR; TCRdb's copy has only in-frame clones and leaves some out. This repertoire shows 110,000 or so clones, 75% to 85% found once; its top ten account for 2.1%. The sequencing input was PBMCs. The receptor set was obtained from a man aged 25-40 years in good health and CMV-seronegative.

The CDR3 DNA is TGCGCCAGCAGTGAGTCGATCTCCGGGACTAACACAGATACGCAGTATTTT. Translating gives CASSESISGTNTDTQYF. The rearrangement links TRBV10-1 to TRBJ2-3; 7 bases agree with TRBD2. The length of the CDR3 is 17 residues. CDR1 is WNHNN and CDR2 is SYGVQD in the germline V gene (reference sequence). Losses at the gene ends were 0 bases for V and 2 bases for J; bases not matched to a gene: 8.

CDR3 in DNA: TGTGCCAGCAGCATTCGCAGGGAAGCAGATACGCAGTATTTT. Protein product: CASSIRREADTQYF. J is TRBJ2-3 and V is TRBV7-8; possible D gene TRBD1, 5 bases. Trimming took 5 bases from V and 4 from J, leaving 13 bases between them. The CDR3 sequence is 14 residues long. Germline loops: CDR1 SGHVS, CDR2 FQNEAQ.

The V call is TRBV10-1, the J call TRBJ1-4, with TRBD1 as a possible D gene (5 bases). V lost 4 bases, J lost 6 bases, and 21 bases lay in between. From germline, CDR1 is WNHNN and CDR2 SYGVQD (reference sequence). The CDR3 has 17 residues. The CDR3 sequence is CASSGGETIREDEKLFF. For the CDR3, the DNA is TGCGCCAGCAGTGGGGGTGAGACCATCAGGGAGGATGAAAAACTGTTTTTT.

CDR3 region: CASSEEGGTDTQYF. The CDR3 nucleotides are TGTGCCAGCAGTGAGGAGGGGGGGACAGATACGCAGTATTTT. This chain connects TRBV6-4 to TRBJ2-3; perhaps TRBD2 as D (7 bases). Germline V lookup: CDR1 MRHNA, CDR2 SNTAGT. This CDR3 is built from 14 residues. V was clipped by 3 bases and J by 3 bases, with 10 bases between them.

The chain employs TRBV7-3 and TRBJ1-1, with unresolved D. CDR1 is SGHTA, CDR2 FQGTGA, per germline. The V and J ends lost 4 bases and 5 bases respectively, with 11 bases between them. The CDR3 loop spans 13 amino acids. The CDR3 bases are TGTGCCAGCAGCTCCGTGGCGGGAACTGAAGCTTTCTTT. As protein: CASSSVAGTEAFF.

The CDR3 DNA is TGCGCCAGCAGCTTGACCGGGAAATCTAATGAAAAACTGTTTTTT. This sequence encodes CASSLTGKSNEKLFF. The rearrangement links TRBV5-1 to TRBJ1-4; D uncertain. CDR3 size: 15 residues. Per the germline V gene, CDR1 is SGHRS and CDR2 is YFSETQ. V was shortened by 1 base and J by 3 bases, with 10 bases between the two germline ends.

CDR3 residues: CASSVRRGANTGELFF. In nucleotides, the CDR3 is TGTGCCAGCAGTGTAAGGCGGGGGGCGAACACCGGGGAGCTGTTTTTT. This chain uses TRBV2 with TRBJ2-2; 8 nucleotides align to TRBD2. V lost 4 bases and J lost 0; bases outside the gene matches: 4. Germline CDR1 reads SNHLY; CDR2 reads FYNNEI. There are 16 residues in the CDR3.

The chain links TRBV14 to TRBJ2-7; TRBD1 is a possible D gene (7 bases). The length of the CDR3 is 15 residues. Trimming pared 0 bases from V and 0 bases from J, leaving 9 bases between. Germline V gene sequence: CDR1 SGHDN, CDR2 FVKESK. CDR3 nucleotides: TGTGCCAGCAGCCAAGATCAGGGGGGCTCCTACGAGCAGTACTTC. It encodes CASSQDQGGSYEQYF.

This clone was picked up one time. The CDR3 sequence: CASSETSGRGADTQYF. The CDR3 DNA follows: TGTGCCAGCAGCGAGACTAGCGGGAGGGGGGCAGATACGCAGTATTTT. The chain is built from TRBV9 and TRBJ2-3; 14 positions agree with TRBD2. J was trimmed by 4 bases and V by 3 bases; bases with no gene match: 4. There are 16 residues in the CDR3. Germline V gene lookup returns CDR1 SGDLS and CDR2 YYNGEE.

The chain couples TRBV10-1 to TRBJ1-1; the match to TRBD1 covers 8 bases. The ends lost 8 bases at V and 3 bases at J; junction bases unmatched: 5. The CDR3 consists of 13 residues. CDR1 is WNHNN and CDR2 is SYGVQD in the germline V gene (reference sequence). The CDR3: CASADRADTEAFF. Written as DNA, the CDR3 is TGCGCCAGCGCGGACAGGGCGGACACTGAAGCTTTCTTT.

The chain carries TRBV25-1 and TRBJ2-1; TRBD2 matches 10 bases. The J segment lost 7 bases and the V segment lost 4 bases, leaving 7 bases of the junction unmatched. Germline CDR1 reads MGHDK; CDR2 reads SYGVNS. CDR3 size: 15 residues. The CDR3 DNA follows: TGTGCCAGCAGTGTTCCGGGACTAGCGTCGAATGAGCAGTTCTTC. It encodes CASSVPGLASNEQFF.